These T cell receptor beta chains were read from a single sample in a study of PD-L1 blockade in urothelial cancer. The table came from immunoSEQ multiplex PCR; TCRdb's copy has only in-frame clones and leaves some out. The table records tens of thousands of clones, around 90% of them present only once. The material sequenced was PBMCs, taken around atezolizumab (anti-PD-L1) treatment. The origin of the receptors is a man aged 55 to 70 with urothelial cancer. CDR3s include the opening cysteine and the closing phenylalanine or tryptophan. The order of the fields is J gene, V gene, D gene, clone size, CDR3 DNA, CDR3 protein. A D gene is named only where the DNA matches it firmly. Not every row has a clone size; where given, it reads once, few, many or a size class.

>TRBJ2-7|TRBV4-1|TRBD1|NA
TGCGCCAGCAGCCTAAGGGCCCAACAGGGGGCCTTTTCTTCCTACGAGCAGTACTTC
CASSLRAQQGAFSSYEQYF
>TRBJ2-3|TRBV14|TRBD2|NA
TGTGCCAGCAGCCAGCGGGGGGCGGATACGCAGTATTTT
CASSQRGADTQYF
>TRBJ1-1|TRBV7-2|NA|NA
TGTGCCAGCAAGATCGGGACATCGAACACTGAAGCTTTCTTT
CASKIGTSNTEAFF
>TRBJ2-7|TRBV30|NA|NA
TGTGCCTGGAGTTCGCAGGGGTACGAGCAGTACTTC
CAWSSQGYEQYF
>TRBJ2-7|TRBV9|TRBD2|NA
TGTGCCAGCAGCGCGGGACTAGAAAGCTCCTACGAGCAGTACTTC
CASSAGLESSYEQYF
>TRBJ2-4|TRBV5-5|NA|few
TGTGCCAGCAGCGGAAGACAGGAAAACATTCAGTACTTC
CASSGRQENIQYF
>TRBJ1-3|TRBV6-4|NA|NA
TGTGCCAGCCCCGGCTCTGGAAACACCATATATTTT
CASPGSGNTIYF
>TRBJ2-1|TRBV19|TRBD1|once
TGTGCCAGTAGGTGGGGACAGGGGATTAGCGATGAGCAGTTCTTC
CASRWGQGISDEQFF
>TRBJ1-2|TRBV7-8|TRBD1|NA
TGTGCCAGCAGCTTAGCGGACAGGGGGTACCACTATGGCTACACCTTC
CASSLADRGYHYGYTF
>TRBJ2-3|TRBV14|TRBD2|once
TGTGCCAGCAGCCAATTCCTAGCGGGGGGGCTCACAGATACGCAGTATTTT
CASSQFLAGGLTDTQYF
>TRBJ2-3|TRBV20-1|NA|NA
TGCAGTGTTGTAGCGCCAGATACGCAGTATTTT
CSVVAPDTQYF
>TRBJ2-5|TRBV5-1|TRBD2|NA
TGCGCCAGCAGCATGGGGCGGGGGGGCCTAGAGACCCAGTACTTC
CASSMGRGGLETQYF
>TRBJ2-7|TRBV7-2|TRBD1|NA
TGTGCCAGCACCAAAATTTCCGGGACAGGGTTCTACGAGCAGTACTTC
CASTKISGTGFYEQYF
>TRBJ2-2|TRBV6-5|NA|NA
TGTGCCAGCAGTCGGGACATCGGGAACACCGGGGAGCTGTTTTTT
CASSRDIGNTGELFF
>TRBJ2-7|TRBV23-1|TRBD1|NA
TGCGCCAGCAGTCGCCGACAGGGTATAAGCTACGAGCAGTACTTC
CASSRRQGISYEQYF